This T cell receptor (beta chain) was profiled in a study of T cell responses to AZD1222 COVID-19 vaccine (dated by TCRdb to the early 2020s). For the study in its entirety: A total of just over 230 trial participants underwent TCR sequencing, of whom more than 200 had received two doses of AZD1222 and 26 had received two doses of the MenACWY control vaccine. Trial participants were enrolled into age subgroups of 18-55, 56-69 and 70-plus years, which contained 148, 28 and 57 TCR-sequenced participants, respectively. General findings and caveats noted by the study authors: Most participants were white British and females outnumbered males, and the authors suggested that clonal diversity may have been underestimated. After two AZD1222 doses, spike-specific TCR breadth and depth were significantly higher than at day 0 and than in MenACWY recipients. In the small 56-69-year group, the increase in depth fell short of significance, most likely because of low power. The whole spike protein was spanned by vaccine-associated CD4 TCRs, and dominant responses were seen in regions 160-218 and 743-854. No day 14 peak-response samples were available, so repertoires were characterized only after the peak T cell response. Reportedly, almost half of the unique spike-specific TCRs recognized epitopes lying outside the regions that are mutated in the B.1.351 and B.1.1.7 variants. Conclusions about previously exposed vaccinees were limited because only a handful of AZD1222 recipients were SARS-CoV-2 seropositive at baseline.

Notes on this clone: There is no known antigen for this receptor. Nothing much larger sits one base from this clone, and base qualities are not available.

The CDR3 regions of human TCRbeta chains were analyzed by immunosequencing. The study's processing was this. TCRs in the repertoires were matched against a reference library of SARS-CoV-2-specific TCRs that had been generated with the MIRA antigen-specificity platform. Breadth meant the fraction of unique TCRs that were SARS-CoV-2-associated, whereas depth meant the fraction of total T cells that were SARS-CoV-2-associated. Each spike-specific TCR was assigned to its reactive spike region and to a CD4 or CD8 class using the MIRA data. Log10-transformed breadth and depth values were compared by one-way ANOVA with Sidak's multiple comparisons tests. In TCRdb, the immuneACCESS table is reduced to in-frame sequences with V and J assigned. These tables do not hold every clone; where another copy was compared, an unresolved V gene accounts for under half, and the others remain unexplained. V and J calls and clone size come straight from that table; D and trimming were deduced from the DNA. Recorded for this sample are 110,000 to 150,000 clones; 80% to 95% of them occurred a single time. Of the sample, about 3.5% is held by the ten largest clones.

The junction shows trimming of 1 base on V and 4 bases on J, plus 12 bases between the germline ends. Via the germline V gene (reference sequence), CDR1 is SGHKS and CDR2 YYEKEE. Including the terminal cysteine and phenylalanine, the CDR3 comprises 14 residues. Just CDR3 DNA is preserved here, 42 bases in frame from base 1. The sample's time point label is to be understood as: about 28 days (+/-7) after the second vaccine dose. AZD1222 recipients given second doses at about 4 weeks or at about 12 weeks were pooled, since spike-specific TCR depth and breadth were not found to differ between the two schedules. Vaccinee samples came from UK trials COV001 and COV002, including a single-blind randomized controlled phase 2/3 trial of AZD1222 (ChAdOx1 nCoV-19) in healthy adults. For TCRbeta chain sequencing, PBMC samples from trial participants were taken at day 0 and at day 28 after the second dose.

The clonotype originates from an adult who received the AZD1222 COVID-19 vaccine. The source was peripheral blood, collected 28 days after the second AZD1222 dose. Recombination linked TRBV5-5 to TRBJ2-7; the D gene is perhaps TRBD1, from 6 matching bases. The CDR3 region has the sequence CASSLTPDSYEQYF. The sequenced DNA: TGTGCCAGCAGCTTGACTCCGGACAGTTACGAGCAGTACTTC.